Shown below are 14 T cell receptor beta chains from a single sample sequenced in a study of response to subunit inactivated influenza vaccine. TCRdb re-called the RT-PCR reads with MiXCR, one entry per CDR3 protein. The sample contains approximately 530,000 distinct CDR3 sequences, 10% to 15% of which appear only once. The specimen comprised PBMCs from blood, sampled 45 days after vaccination. The source is a man aged 50 to 59 who received an inactivated influenza vaccine.

This clonotype was recorded a few times. This chain joins TRBV2 and TRBJ1-1, with D unclear. The CDR3 has 15 amino acids. V was trimmed by 0 bases and J by 4 bases, leaving 12 bases between them. Germline V CDR1 and CDR2: SNHLY, FYNNEI. CDR3 residues: CASSEALRTGTEAFF. The CDR3 DNA is TGTGCCAGCAGTGAAGCGCTCAGGACCGGCACTGAAGCTTTCTTT.

V usage is TRBV10-2 and J usage is TRBJ2-4, with 8 bases fitting TRBD1. Germline CDR1 reads WSHSY; CDR2 reads SAAADI. J lost 0 bases, V lost 0 bases, and 1 base had no gene match. The CDR3 has 16 amino acids. The CDR3: CASSESRGLAKNIQYF. DNA of the CDR3: TGCGCCAGCAGTGAGTCCAGGGGGCTAGCCAAAAACATTCAGTACTTC.

CDR3 in amino acids: CASSQDLDLGYGYTF. In nucleotides, the CDR3 is TGCGCCAGCAGCCAAGACCTCGACTTGGGGTATGGCTACACCTTC. The V call is TRBV5-1, the J call TRBJ1-2, with D uncertain. Germline values: CDR1 SGHRS, CDR2 YFSETQ. The CDR3 covers 15 residues. V was trimmed by 4 bases and J by 5 bases, leaving 18 bases between them.

The rearrangement uses TRBV5-1 and TRBJ1-1; D perhaps matches TRBD1 (6 bases). V was shortened by 4 bases and J by 1 base, with 14 bases between the two germline ends. Germline CDR1 is SGHRS and CDR2 is YFSETQ. This CDR3 has 15 amino acids. CDR3 in DNA: TGCGCCAGCAGCACGTCGGGACACGAGAACACTGAAGCTTTCTTT. Its protein product is CASSTSGHENTEAFF.

DNA for the CDR3: TGCAGTGCGTCAACAGGGGCCAGCGACTACGAGCAGTACTTC. This encodes CSASTGASDYEQYF. The rearrangement joins TRBV20-1 to TRBJ2-7, with 7 bases fitting TRBD1. Germline loops: CDR1 DFQATT, CDR2 SNEGSKA (reference sequence). V trimming: 6 bases; J trimming: 3 bases; junction bases outside the gene matches: 11. There are 14 residues in the CDR3.

Concerning this clonotype itself: One end of the junction does not line up with germline, which may come from a read error. The genes are TRBV7-9 and TRBJ2-7; TRBD1 agrees at 7 bases. The CDR3 runs 14 residues. CDR1 and CDR2 (germline): SEHNR, FQNEAQ (reference sequence). CDR3 in DNA: TGTTCCAGCAGCTTAACCGGGACAGATTACGAGCAGTACTTC. Encoded protein: CSSSLTGTDYEQYF.

This clonotype was observed a few times. The rearrangement links TRBV5-1 to TRBJ1-2; possible D gene TRBD1, 5 bases. The CDR3 runs 16 residues. The germline gives CDR1 SGHRS, CDR2 YFSETQ. V was pared by 1 base and J by 6 bases, with 19 bases between. CDR3 coding DNA: TGCGCCAGCAGCTTGAATGGGGGAGAGTCCTATCATGGCTACACCTTC. Residues: CASSLNGGESYHGYTF.

The chain is built from TRBV16 and TRBJ1-1, with 8 nucleotides matching TRBD1. This CDR3 is 15 amino acids long. V dropped 8 bases and J dropped 3; count of bases not matched to a gene: 11. Germline assignment: CDR1 KGHSY and CDR2 FQNENV. CDR3 residues: CASSQWTGLDTEAFF. CDR3 nucleotide sequence: TGTGCCAGCTCCCAATGGACAGGGCTTGACACTGAAGCTTTCTTT.

This clonotype was seen a few times. This chain joins TRBV6-5 and TRBJ2-5, with TRBD2 matching 9 bases. CDR1 and CDR2 from the germline V gene are MNHEY and SVGAGI. The CDR3 length is 17 residues. V trimming: 5 bases; J trimming: 2 bases; junction bases outside the gene matches: 12. In nucleotides, the CDR3 is TGTGCCAGCAGTACTCTGGCGGGGGGGATCGATCAAGAGACCCAGTACTTC. It codes for CASSTLAGGIDQETQYF.

The V call is TRBV20-1, the J call TRBJ2-1; 12 positions match TRBD2. V lost 0 bases to trimming and J lost 8 bases; unmatched junction nucleotides: 5. The CDR3 has 15 amino acids. In germline, CDR1 is DFQATT, CDR2 SNEGSKA (reference sequence). CDR3 coding DNA: TGCAGTGCTAGAGATTGGGCTAGCGGGAGGGATGAGCAGTTCTTC. Translating gives CSARDWASGRDEQFF.

This clonotype occurred many times. The chain employs TRBV29-1 and TRBJ2-7; 10 bases match TRBD1. Germline assignment: CDR1 SQVTM and CDR2 ANQGSEA. The CDR3 loop spans 14 amino acids. Trimming cost V 3 bases and J 6 bases; bases outside gene matches: 8. The CDR3 here is CSVDPRGQGTEQYF. DNA of the CDR3: TGCAGCGTTGACCCCCGGGGACAGGGGACCGAGCAGTACTTC.

This clonotype was found a few times. V usage is TRBV6-2 or TRBV6-3 and J usage is TRBJ2-1, with 10 bases lining up with TRBD2. The CDR3 length is 14 residues. Germline assignment: CDR1 MNHEY and CDR2 SVGEGT. V lost 4 bases, J lost 4 bases, and 1 base stayed unmatched. The CDR3 nucleotides read TGTGCCAGCAGTTGGACTAGCGGATACAATGAGCAGTTCTTC. Translated: CASSWTSGYNEQFF.

The CDR3 nucleotides are TGCGCCAGCAGTGACTTGGGGTACACTGAAGCTTTCTTT. This gives the protein CASSDLGYTEAFF. The rearrangement links TRBV10-1 to TRBJ1-1; D is ambiguous. Germline CDR1 is WNHNN and CDR2 is SYGVQD (reference sequence). This CDR3 spans 13 amino acids. V was trimmed by 3 bases and J by 3 bases, leaving 8 bases between them.

This clonotype was detected only a few times. The CDR3 nucleotides are TGTGCCAGCAGTGTGGGACTAGCGGGAGCTCTCTCCGAGCAGTACTTC. As protein: CASSVGLAGALSEQYF. This chain uses TRBV2 with TRBJ2-7; 14 positions match TRBD2. CDR3 size: 16 residues. CDR1 is SNHLY, CDR2 FYNNEI, per germline. V shed 4 bases and J 6 bases; nucleotides not matched to a gene: 8.